In this sample, the clone carrying this TCR beta chain turned up once. The CDR3 totals 19 residues. Germline trimming cut 0 bases from V and 4 bases from J; bases unmatched to any gene: 10. Germline assignment: CDR1 SGHNT and CDR2 YYREEE (reference sequence). The data belong to a study of T cell responses to AZD1222 COVID-19 vaccine. Using immunoSEQ multiplex PCR, the repertoire was profiled, and TCRdb retains in-frame clones only, with some absent. The sample includes approximately 130,000 clones, 75% to 95% of them seen just once. This receptor was identified in an adult in good health. Source: peripheral blood, taken on day 0 of AZD1222 vaccination. V usage is TRBV5-4 and J usage is TRBJ2-3, with 14 bases that match TRBD2. The CDR3 loop is CASSLANGLAGGLADTQYF. Here the CDR3 DNA reads TGTGCCAGCAGCTTGGCTAATGGACTAGCGGGAGGATTGGCAGATACGCAGTATTTT.